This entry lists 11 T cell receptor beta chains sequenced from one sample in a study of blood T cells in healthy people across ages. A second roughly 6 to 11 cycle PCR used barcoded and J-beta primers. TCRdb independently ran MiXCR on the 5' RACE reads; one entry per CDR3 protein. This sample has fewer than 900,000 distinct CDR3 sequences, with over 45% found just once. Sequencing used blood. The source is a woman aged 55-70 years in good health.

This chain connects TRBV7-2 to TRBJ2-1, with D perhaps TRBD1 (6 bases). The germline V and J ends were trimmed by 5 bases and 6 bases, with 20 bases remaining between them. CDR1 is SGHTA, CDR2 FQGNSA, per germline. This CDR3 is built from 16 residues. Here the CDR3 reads CASSPSPGTMANEQFF. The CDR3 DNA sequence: TGTGCCAGCAGCCCTTCCCCAGGGACAATGGCCAATGAGCAGTTCTTC.

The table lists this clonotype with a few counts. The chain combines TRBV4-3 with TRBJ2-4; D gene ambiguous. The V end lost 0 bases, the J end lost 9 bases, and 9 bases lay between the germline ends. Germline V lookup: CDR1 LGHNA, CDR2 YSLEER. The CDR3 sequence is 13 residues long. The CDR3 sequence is CASSQETMAIQYF. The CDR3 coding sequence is TGCGCCAGCAGCCAAGAGACGATGGCCATTCAGTACTTC.

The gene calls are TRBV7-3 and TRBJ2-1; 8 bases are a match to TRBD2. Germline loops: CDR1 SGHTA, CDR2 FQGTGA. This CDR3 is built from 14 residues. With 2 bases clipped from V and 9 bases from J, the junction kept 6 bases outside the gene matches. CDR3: CASSLGTSYGEQFF. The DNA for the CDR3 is TGTGCCAGCAGCTTAGGGACTAGTTATGGTGAGCAGTTCTTC.

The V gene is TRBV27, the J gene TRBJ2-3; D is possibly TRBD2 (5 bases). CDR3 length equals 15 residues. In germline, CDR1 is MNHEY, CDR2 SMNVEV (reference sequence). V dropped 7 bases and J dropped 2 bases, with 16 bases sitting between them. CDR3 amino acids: CASTPRGRITDTQYF. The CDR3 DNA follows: TGTGCCAGCACCCCGCGCGGGCGGATCACAGATACGCAGTATTTT.

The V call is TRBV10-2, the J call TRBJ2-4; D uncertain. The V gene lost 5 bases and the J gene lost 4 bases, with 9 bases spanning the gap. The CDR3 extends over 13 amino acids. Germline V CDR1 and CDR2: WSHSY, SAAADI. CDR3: CASSTDLKNIQYF. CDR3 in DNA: TGCGCCAGCAGTACTGACTTAAAAAACATTCAGTACTTC.

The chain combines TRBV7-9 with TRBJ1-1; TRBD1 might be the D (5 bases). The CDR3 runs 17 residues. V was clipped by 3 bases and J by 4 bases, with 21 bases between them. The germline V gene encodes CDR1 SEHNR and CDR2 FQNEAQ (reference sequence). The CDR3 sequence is CASSFSRAREGVTEAFF. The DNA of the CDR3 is TGTGCCAGCAGCTTTTCCCGGGCCCGAGAAGGGGTCACTGAAGCTTTCTTT.

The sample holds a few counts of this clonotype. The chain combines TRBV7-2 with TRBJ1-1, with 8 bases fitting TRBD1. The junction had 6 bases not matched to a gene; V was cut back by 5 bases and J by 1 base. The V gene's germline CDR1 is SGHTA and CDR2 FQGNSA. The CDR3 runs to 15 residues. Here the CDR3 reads CASSRSGTGNTEAFF. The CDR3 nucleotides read TGTGCCAGCAGCAGGTCCGGGACAGGGAACACTGAAGCTTTCTTT. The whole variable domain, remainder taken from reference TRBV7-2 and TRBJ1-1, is GAGVSQSPSNKVTEKGKDVELRCDPISGHTALYWYRQSLGQGLEFLIYFQGNSAPDKSGLPSDRFSAERTGGSVSTLTIQRTQQEDSAVYLCASSRSGTGNTEAFFGQGTRLTVV.

This chain's CDR3 is CASSQDQDRGHEQYF. CDR3 sequence (DNA): TGCGCCAGCAGCCAAGACCAGGACAGGGGGCACGAGCAGTACTTC. The chain carries TRBV4-3 and TRBJ2-7; 11 bases map to TRBD1. Trimming at V came to 0 bases and at J to 5 bases, leaving 3 bases not matched to a gene. The V gene's germline CDR1 is LGHNA and CDR2 YSLEER. The CDR3 loop spans 15 amino acids.

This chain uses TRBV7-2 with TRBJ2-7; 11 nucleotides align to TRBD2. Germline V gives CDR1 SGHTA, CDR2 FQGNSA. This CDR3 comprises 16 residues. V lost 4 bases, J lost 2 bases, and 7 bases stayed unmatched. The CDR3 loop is CASSSSGSGRAYEQYF. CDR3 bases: TGTGCCAGCAGCTCGAGTGGTAGCGGGAGGGCCTACGAGCAGTACTTC.

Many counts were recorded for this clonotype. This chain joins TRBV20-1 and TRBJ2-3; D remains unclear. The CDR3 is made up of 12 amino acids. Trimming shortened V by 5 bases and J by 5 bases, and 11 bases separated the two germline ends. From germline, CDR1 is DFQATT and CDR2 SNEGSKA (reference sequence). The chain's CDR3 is CSAPYRGDTQYF. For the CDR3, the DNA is TGCAGTGCTCCCTATAGAGGAGATACGCAGTATTTT.

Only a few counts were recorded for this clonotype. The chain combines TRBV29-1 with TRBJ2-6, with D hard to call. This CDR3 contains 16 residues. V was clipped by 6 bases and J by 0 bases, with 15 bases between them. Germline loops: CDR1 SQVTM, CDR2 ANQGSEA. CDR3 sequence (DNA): TGCAGCGTGTCTCTAGTGGGCTCCTCTGGGGCCAACGTCCTGACTTTC. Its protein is CSVSLVGSSGANVLTF.